This TCR beta chain was obtained from a study of T cells in localized non-small cell lung cancer. Study-wide points: Adjacent lung had a median roughly 60 of the 100 largest tumor clones. Sequencing was restricted to one tumor region; therefore, heterogeneity remains possible. Adjacent uninvolved lung tissue had the highest T cell clonality, exceeding tumor.

In this sample, this clone is medium-sized. Its antigen is as yet unknown. Profiling relied on immunoSEQ multiplex PCR, and the TCRdb table lists in-frame clones only, not all of them. The table lists some 25,000 clones, 86% of them singletons, with 5.8% in the top ten. The CDR3 has 17 amino acids. The V segment lost 0 bases and the J segment 10 bases; nucleotides outside the gene matches: 13. In germline, CDR1 is SGHDN, CDR2 FVKESK. The rearrangement links TRBV14 to TRBJ2-1; 9 bases match TRBD2. The sample here was peripheral blood, taken before any cancer treatment. This clonotype was sampled from a male donor at least 60 years old with stage II squamous cell lung carcinoma. The CDR3: CASSQEIGTSRLQEQFF. Written as DNA, the CDR3 is TGTGCCAGCAGCCAAGAGATTGGGACTAGCCGACTACAGGAGCAGTTCTTC.